A selection of T cell receptor beta chains follows, all from one sample in a study of T cell responses to AZD1222 COVID-19 vaccine. Generated by immunoSEQ multiplex PCR, the TCRdb table keeps only in-frame clones and is missing some. The table has over 100,000 clones, roughly nine tenths seen once; the top ten hold just under 6.5%. The sample consisted of peripheral blood, taken on day 0 of AZD1222 vaccination. Receptors were obtained from an adult in good health. Both conserved end residues are trimmed from each CDR3. Clone size is shown for a subset of rows, as once, few, many or a class of expanded clone.

length: 14; V: TRBV28; size: NA; J: TRBJ1-5; CDR3: ASSLGGLNWDQPQH
length: 12; V: TRBV19; size: NA; J: TRBJ1-6; CDR3: ASNGGPYNSPLH
length: 11; V: TRBV30; size: NA; J: TRBJ1-6; CDR3: AWSVPGGSPLH
length: 11; V: TRBV6-5; size: NA; J: TRBJ2-3; CDR3: ASSYILDTAQY
length: 10; V: TRBV27; size: NA; J: TRBJ1-2; CDR3: ASSLQGSGYT
length: 13; V: TRBV11-2; size: NA; J: TRBJ2-1; CDR3: ASSSGRGSYNEQF
length: 15; V: TRBV27; size: NA; J: TRBJ2-1; CDR3: ASRLMYRAKIHNEQF
length: 12; V: TRBV14; size: NA; J: TRBJ1-6; CDR3: ASSQAGGRSPLH
length: 16; V: TRBV3-1/TRBV3-2; size: NA; J: TRBJ2-1; CDR3: ASSQDRDWRGTKNEQF
length: 16; V: TRBV19; size: NA; J: TRBJ1-2; CDR3: ASSIDSTYSTGYYGYT
length: 12; V: TRBV13; size: NA; J: TRBJ2-7; CDR3: ASSLGGASYEQY
length: 12; V: TRBV4-3; size: NA; J: TRBJ1-5; CDR3: ASSQESGDQPQH
length: 15; V: TRBV10-1; size: NA; J: TRBJ2-2; CDR3: ASSELQGALFAGELF
length: 11; V: TRBV3-1/TRBV3-2; size: once; J: TRBJ1-1; CDR3: ASISPGGAEAF
length: 9; V: TRBV20-1; size: NA; J: TRBJ2-7; CDR3: SASQLYEQY
length: 11; V: TRBV7-2; size: once; J: TRBJ2-7; CDR3: ASSLGGPREQY
length: 9; V: TRBV10-2; size: NA; J: TRBJ1-1; CDR3: ASRTDTEAF
length: 13; V: TRBV6-1; size: once; J: TRBJ1-5; CDR3: ASSEAELYNQPQH
length: 12; V: TRBV7-2; size: NA; J: TRBJ1-2; CDR3: ASSLGQVDYGYT
length: 12; V: TRBV30; size: NA; J: TRBJ1-2; CDR3: AWSVHPGNYGYT
length: 13; V: TRBV18; size: few; J: TRBJ1-2; CDR3: ASSPPDNRNYGYT
length: 13; V: TRBV6-6; size: NA; J: TRBJ1-6; CDR3: ASSPAVGQGSPLH
length: 14; V: TRBV6-6; size: NA; J: TRBJ1-1; CDR3: ASSMTGPSSGTEAF
length: 13; V: TRBV19; size: NA; J: TRBJ2-7; CDR3: ASSERNGGPYEQY
length: 13; V: TRBV7-8; size: NA; J: TRBJ2-7; CDR3: ASSPVDRGHDEQY
length: 11; V: TRBV4-1; size: once; J: TRBJ2-3; CDR3: ASGSHSTDTQY
length: 10; V: TRBV6-5; size: NA; J: TRBJ1-1; CDR3: ASRYGVSEAF
length: 13; V: TRBV5-1; size: NA; J: TRBJ1-2; CDR3: ASSLAGTEVNGYT
length: 11; V: TRBV18; size: NA; J: TRBJ1-1; CDR3: ASSSKRGFEAF
length: 12; V: TRBV30; size: NA; J: TRBJ1-6; CDR3: AWKMAAGNSPLH